This T cell receptor beta chain was observed in a study of T cells and Merkel cell carcinoma outcomes. Overall study findings and caveats: In Merkel cell carcinoma, repertoire and T-cell density reportedly predicted outcomes.

Sequencing used immunoSEQ multiplex PCR; TCRdb keeps in-frame clones, though not all of them. This table holds around 2,000 clones, 93% found once. As for this clone: Its antigen is still unknown.

The germline V and J ends were trimmed by 5 bases and 4 bases, with 12 bases remaining between them. The CDR3 sequence is 14 residues long. Germline assignment: CDR1 SGHTA and CDR2 FQGNSA. The receptor was derived from a human donor with Merkel cell carcinoma. The chain has TRBV7-2 and TRBJ2-1, with a possible D match to TRBD2 (6 bases). Sequencing used tumor tissue from Merkel cell carcinoma. The DNA of the CDR3 is TGTGCCAGCAGCCATAGCGGAGGATACAATGAGCAGTTCTTC. Translated, it gives CASSHSGGYNEQFF.